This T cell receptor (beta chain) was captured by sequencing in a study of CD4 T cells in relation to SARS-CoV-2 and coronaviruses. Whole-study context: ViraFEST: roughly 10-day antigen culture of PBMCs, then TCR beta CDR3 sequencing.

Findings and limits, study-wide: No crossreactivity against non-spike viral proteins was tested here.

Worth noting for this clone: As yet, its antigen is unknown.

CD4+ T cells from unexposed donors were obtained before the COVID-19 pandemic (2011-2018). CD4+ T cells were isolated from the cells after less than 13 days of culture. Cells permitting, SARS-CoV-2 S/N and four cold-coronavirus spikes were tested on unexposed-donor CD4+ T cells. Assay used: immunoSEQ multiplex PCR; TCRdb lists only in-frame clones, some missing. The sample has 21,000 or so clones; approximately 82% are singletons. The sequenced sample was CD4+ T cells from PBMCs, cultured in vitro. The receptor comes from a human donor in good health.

CDR3 residues: CASSQVYLGTDTQYF. Written as DNA, the CDR3 is TGCGCCAGCAGCCAAGTCTATTTGGGCACAGATACGCAGTATTTT. The chain is built from TRBV4-1 and TRBJ2-3, with D uncertain. V gave up 1 base and J gave up 1 base, with 9 bases separating them. The CDR3 runs to 15 residues. CDR1 MGHRA and CDR2 YSYEKL come from the germline V gene.